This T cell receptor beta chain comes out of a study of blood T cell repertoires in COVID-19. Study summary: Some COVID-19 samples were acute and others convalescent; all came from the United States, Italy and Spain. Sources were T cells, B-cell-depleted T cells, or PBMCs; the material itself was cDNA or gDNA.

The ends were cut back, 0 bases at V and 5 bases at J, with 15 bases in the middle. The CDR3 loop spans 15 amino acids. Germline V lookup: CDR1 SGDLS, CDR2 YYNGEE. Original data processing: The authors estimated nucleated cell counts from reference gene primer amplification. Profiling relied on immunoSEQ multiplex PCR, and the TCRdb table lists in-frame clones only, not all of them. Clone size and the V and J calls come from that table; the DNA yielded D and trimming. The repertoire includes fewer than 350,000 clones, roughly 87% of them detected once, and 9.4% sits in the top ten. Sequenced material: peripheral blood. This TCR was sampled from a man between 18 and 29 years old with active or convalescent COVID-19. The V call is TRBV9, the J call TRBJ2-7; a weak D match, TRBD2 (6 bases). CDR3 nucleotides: TGTGCCAGCAGCGTAGCAGCCGGGGGAGTCAACGAGCAGTACTTC. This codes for CASSVAAGGVNEQYF.